The next 7 T cell receptor beta chains were all read from a single sample in a study of blood T cells in healthy people across ages. Combining a sample-barcoded 5' primer with a J-beta primer mix, a second PCR ran for roughly 7 to 12 cycles. TCRdb analysed the 5' RACE reads with MiXCR anew, one entry per CDR3 protein. The repertoire holds 1.8 million or so distinct CDR3 sequences, roughly 43% seen once, with 23% in the top ten. Sequencing was performed on blood. The receptors shown here come from a human donor in good health.

The J gene is TRBJ1-6, the V gene TRBV4-1; possible D gene TRBD1, 6 bases. The CDR3 runs 17 residues. CDR1 is MGHRA, CDR2 YSYEKL, per germline. Trimming took 4 bases from V and 2 from J, leaving 15 bases between them. CDR3 sequence reads: CASSLETGRTYNSPLHF. The CDR3 region has the DNA TGCGCCAGCAGCCTTGAAACAGGGAGGACCTATAATTCACCCCTCCACTTT.

About this clonotype: A much larger clone differs by one base, so this may be a read error. V and J are TRBV29-1 and TRBJ2-7; 7 bases fit TRBD2. TRBJ2-5 explains the end of the DNA better; the J call may be wrong. CDR1 SQVTM and CDR2 ANQGSEA come from the germline V gene. The CDR3 is 13 residues long. CDR3 nucleotides: TGCAGCGTCGCGACTAGCTCAATGGAGACCCAGTACTTC. Translation gives CSVATSSMETQYF.

The rearrangement joins TRBV12-3 or TRBV12-4 to TRBJ1-2; 7 bases align to TRBD1. V lost 5 bases, J lost 2 bases, and 11 bases stayed unmatched. This CDR3 contains 16 residues. The CDR3 sequence is CASSVMGQGVNYGYTF. The CDR3 bases are TGTGCCAGCAGTGTAATGGGGCAGGGGGTGAACTATGGCTACACCTTC.

This sequence joins TRBV7-8 and TRBJ1-3; no clear D. Trimming left V 1 base short and J 1 base short, with 11 bases between. From germline, CDR1 is SGHVS and CDR2 FQNEAQ. This CDR3 is 16 amino acids long. Here the CDR3 DNA reads TGTGCCAGCAGCTTAGTTCGCCAGGCGTCTGGAAACACCATATATTTT. Protein: CASSLVRQASGNTIYF.

This clonotype was counted only a few times. The junction departs from the called germline gene at one end, perhaps through a read error. The chain recombines TRBV9 with TRBJ2-1, with a possible D match to TRBD1 (5 bases). The CDR3 has 14 residues. Germline V gene sequence: CDR1 SGDLS, CDR2 YYNGEE. CDR3 DNA: TGTACCAGCAGCGAAAGTGGACACTACAGTGAGCAGTTCTTC. It yields the protein CTSSESGHYSEQFF.

This sequence joins TRBV12-3 or TRBV12-4 and TRBJ2-5; weak D call: TRBD2 (5 bases). CDR3 size: 16 residues. Trimming removed 6 bases at V and 5 bases at J, with 22 bases between. CDR3 in amino acids: CASRPGSFSVSETQYF. For the CDR3, the DNA is TGTGCCAGCAGACCGGGGTCCTTTTCAGTTTCGGAGACCCAGTACTTC.

A few counts support this clonotype. This rearrangement joins TRBV12-3 or TRBV12-4 to TRBJ2-3; 10 bases map to TRBD2. The CDR3 is 17 residues long. The J segment lost 0 bases and the V segment lost 7 bases, leaving 10 bases of the junction unmatched. Here the CDR3 reads CASKTSGPGPSTDTQYF. CDR3 coding DNA: TGTGCCAGCAAGACTAGCGGGCCAGGCCCTAGCACAGATACGCAGTATTTT.